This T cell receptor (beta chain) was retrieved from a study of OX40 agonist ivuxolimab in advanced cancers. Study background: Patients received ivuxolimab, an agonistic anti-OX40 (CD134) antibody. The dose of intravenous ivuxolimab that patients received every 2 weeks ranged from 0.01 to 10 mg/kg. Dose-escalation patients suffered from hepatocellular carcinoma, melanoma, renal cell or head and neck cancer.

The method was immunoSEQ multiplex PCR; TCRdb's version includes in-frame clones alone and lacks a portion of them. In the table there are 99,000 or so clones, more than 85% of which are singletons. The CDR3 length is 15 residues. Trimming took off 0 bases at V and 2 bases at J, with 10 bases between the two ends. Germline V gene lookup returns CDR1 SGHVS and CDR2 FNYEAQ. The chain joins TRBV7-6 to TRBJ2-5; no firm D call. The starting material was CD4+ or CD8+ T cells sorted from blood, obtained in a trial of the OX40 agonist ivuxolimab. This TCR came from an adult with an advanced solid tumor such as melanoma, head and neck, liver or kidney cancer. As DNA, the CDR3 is TGTGCCAGCAGCTTAGCCGGGCAAAGACAAGAGACCCAGTACTTC. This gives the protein CASSLAGQRQETQYF.